This entry describes one TCR beta chain. The target antigen is unknown. An end of the junction does not agree with germline; a read error may underlie this. Germline CDR1 and CDR2: SNHLY and FYNNEI. The CDR3 is 16 residues long. The data are from a study of cytomegalovirus exposure and HLA in healthy donors. These donors, healthy bone marrow donors, were studied. PCR involved 60 Vbeta and 13 Jbeta primers. Profiled with immunoSEQ multiplex PCR; TCRdb holds only in-frame clones, not every one. This table holds some 150,000 clones, over 60% found once. Broader study findings: Accurate prediction of HLA-A and HLA-B alleles (for most subjects) was reportedly achieved from TCR beta sequences.

This sequence was found in a man in his forties in good health and CMV-seropositive. V and J are TRBV2 and TRBJ2-6; the D gene is possibly TRBD2 (7 bases). Sequenced: PBMCs. The CDR3 DNA reads TGTGCCAGCACAGAAGGGGGGGTCTTTGGGGCCAACGGCCTGACTTTC. It encodes CASTEGGVFGANGLTF.